The 5 T cell receptor beta chains below all came from one sample that was sequenced in a study of blood T cell repertoires in COVID-19. Method: immunoSEQ multiplex PCR; TCRdb's copy keeps in-frame clones and lacks some. The table records about 480,000 clones, approximately 90% of them present only once. Sequenced input: PBMCs or T cells enriched from blood (not recorded which). The receptors derive from an older woman who had recovered from COVID-19.

The chain joins TRBV6-5 to TRBJ1-5; D unclear. V lost 9 bases and J 0 bases, leaving 6 bases between the germline ends. This CDR3 spans 12 amino acids. Germline assignment: CDR1 MNHEY and CDR2 SVGAGI. For the CDR3, the DNA is TGTGCCAGTCGTAGTAGCAATCAGCCCCAGCATTTT. It encodes CASRSSNQPQHF.

J is TRBJ2-3 and V is TRBV24-1, with 8 positions matching TRBD2. The germline gives CDR1 KGHDR, CDR2 SFDVKD. Losses at the gene ends were 3 bases for V and 0 bases for J; bases not matched to a gene: 4. The CDR3 has 16 residues. DNA of the CDR3: TGTGCCACCAGTGATCCTGCGGGGGGAAGCACAGATACGCAGTATTTT. Translating it yields CATSDPAGGSTDTQYF.

On this clone: This same CDR3 is encoded by further DNA sequences in the sample. V is TRBV3-1 (or the pseudogene TRBV3-2) and J is TRBJ2-7, with TRBD2 matching 7 bases. This CDR3 has 14 residues. Per the germline V gene, CDR1 is LGHDT and CDR2 is YNNKEL (reference sequence). J was trimmed by 3 bases and V by 0 bases; bases with no gene match: 2. CDR3 bases: TGTGCCAGCAGCCAAGATGGGGGGGGCTACGAGCAGTACTTC. Encoded protein: CASSQDGGGYEQYF.

The gene calls are TRBV27 and TRBJ1-1; tentative D call: TRBD1 (5 bases). The V gene lost 4 bases and the J gene lost 2 bases, with 14 bases spanning the gap. The CDR3 extends over 15 amino acids. The germline V gene encodes CDR1 MNHEY and CDR2 SMNVEV (reference sequence). For the CDR3, the DNA is TGTGCCAGCAGTTCGGACACCATTATAAACACTGAAGCTTTCTTT. Translating it yields CASSSDTIINTEAFF.

CDR3 loop: CASSEVWSAGAKNIQYF. For the CDR3, the DNA is TGTGCCAGCAGTGAAGTTTGGTCGGCGGGGGCCAAAAACATTCAGTACTTC. J is TRBJ2-4 and V is TRBV6-1; D perhaps matches TRBD2 (6 bases). The CDR3 runs 17 residues. CDR1 and CDR2 from the germline V gene are MNHNS and SASEGT. V lost 1 base and J 1 base, leaving 14 bases between the germline ends.